These T cell receptor beta chains were read from a single sample in a study of cytomegalovirus exposure and HLA in healthy donors. Generated by immunoSEQ multiplex PCR, the TCRdb table keeps only in-frame clones and is missing some. The sample comprises some 75,000 clones, roughly 96% of which are singletons, and approximately 1.3% rests with the top ten. Sequenced input: PBMCs. All receptors come from a woman aged 18-30 years in good health and CMV-seronegative. The CDR3 runs from the conserved cysteine through the conserved F or W. The D gene is left open where the match is weak. Clone size is stated in some rows and not others, as once, few, many or a class when expanded.

d_gene	j_gene	abundance	v_gene	CDR3aa	CDR3nt
NA	TRBJ2-1	NA	TRBV28	CASNLASSYNEQFF	TGTGCCAGCAATTTAGCTAGCTCCTACAATGAGCAGTTCTTC
NA	TRBJ2-7	NA	TRBV7-9	CASRFTGLGSYEQYF	TGTGCCAGCAGATTTACAGGGCTAGGGTCCTACGAGCAGTACTTC
NA	TRBJ1-3	once	TRBV11-2	CASSFGASVGNTIYF	TGTGCCAGCAGCTTCGGTGCCTCGGTAGGAAACACCATATATTTT
NA	TRBJ2-4	NA	TRBV29-1	CSVEGQKDIQYF	TGCAGCGTTGAAGGTCAGAAAGACATTCAGTACTTC
NA	TRBJ2-3	NA	TRBV21-1	CASSKDQGRDTQYF	TGTGCCAGCAGCAAAGATCAGGGGAGAGATACGCAGTATTTT
TRBD2	TRBJ2-7	NA	TRBV5-6	CASSLTSGSGEQYF	TGTGCCAGCAGCTTAACTAGCGGGAGTGGTGAGCAGTACTTC
NA	TRBJ2-7	NA	TRBV6-6	CASSYDRGRVYEQYF	TGTGCCAGCAGTTACGACAGAGGACGTGTGTACGAGCAGTACTTC
TRBD1	TRBJ1-1	NA	TRBV7-9	CASEETGAMNTEAFF	TGTGCCAGCGAGGAGACAGGGGCAATGAACACTGAAGCTTTCTTT
NA	TRBJ2-3	NA	TRBV5-4	CASSIDKSTDTQYF	TGTGCCAGCAGCATCGACAAGAGCACAGATACGCAGTATTTT
TRBD2	TRBJ2-2	NA	TRBV11-3	CASSSRTSGRGGGELFF	TGTGCCAGCAGCTCCCGGACTAGCGGGAGAGGAGGCGGGGAGCTGTTTTTT
NA	TRBJ2-5	NA	TRBV7-2	CASSLDLETQYF	TGTGCCAGCAGCTTAGATCTGGAGACCCAGTACTTC